This entry features one TCR beta chain sequence. The data were taken from a study of blood T cell repertoires in COVID-19. Overall study context: Samples representing acute and convalescent COVID-19 were sourced from the United States, Italy and Spain. In each case, the material was cDNA or gDNA derived from T cells, B-cell-depleted T cells, or PBMCs.

How the authors handled the data: It was from reference gene primer amplification that nucleated cell counts were estimated. Measured with immunoSEQ multiplex PCR; TCRdb has only the in-frame clones, and not every one. V, J and clone size are those of that table, while D and trimming were read from the DNA. This sample carries approximately 29,000 clones, roughly 91% of them seen once, and the ten largest clones take about 13%. CDR3 size: 14 residues. Trimming cost V 7 bases and J 4 bases; bases outside gene matches: 8. Germline values: CDR1 SGHRS, CDR2 YFSETQ. This sequence joins TRBV5-1 and TRBJ2-1; TRBD1 matches 7 bases. The TCR originated in an older man with active COVID-19. Material for sequencing was peripheral blood. This CDR3 is CASSLSGQYNEQFF. The CDR3 DNA sequence: TGCGCCAGCTCATTGTCGGGACAGTACAATGAGCAGTTCTTC.